Shown below are 17 T cell receptor beta chains from a single sample sequenced in a study of T cell clonality in common variable immunodeficiency. These TCRs' antigens remain unknown. TCRdb's table, derived via immunoSEQ multiplex PCR, lists solely in-frame clones and lacks some. The sample has 25,000 to 30,000 clones, none seen only once. Whole-study results and caveats: Common variable immunodeficiency TCR beta sequences reportedly had fewer deletions and N-nucleotide insertions.

Material for sequencing was peripheral blood mononuclear cells. The receptors were sampled from a human donor with common variable immunodeficiency.

This clone was seen only a few times. The read ends 3 residues early relative to the CDR3; the germline J gene fills the gap. The genes are TRBV7-6 and TRBJ2-3, with 11 bases identical to TRBD2. Trimming cost V 1 base and J 0 bases; bases outside gene matches: 6. This CDR3 spans 18 amino acids. In germline, CDR1 is SGHVS, CDR2 FNYEAQ. This CDR3 is CASSLEPTSGGSTDTQYF. The covered CDR3 bases are TGTGCCAGCAGCTTAGAACCTACTAGCGGGGGCAGCACAGATACG.

This clone was observed a handful of times. The read ends 3 residues before the CDR3 terminus; that terminus is restored from the germline J gene. V is TRBV19 and J is TRBJ2-3; unclear D gene. V lost 5 bases to trimming and J lost 4 bases, with 13 bases between them. CDR3 length equals 14 residues. Germline CDR1 LNHDA, CDR2 SQIVND (reference sequence). The CDR3 bases that were read are TGTGCCAGTAGTCTGTCCGGGTTGGCAGATACG. Its protein is CASSLSGLADT. The complete CDR3 reads CASSLSGLADTQYF.

This clone was found many times. The observed sequence ends 3 residues before the CDR3 terminus, with the missing tail filled in from the germline J gene. This chain links TRBV7-3 with TRBJ2-5, with D possibly matching TRBD2 (5 bases). Trimming pared 4 bases from V and 4 bases from J, leaving 19 bases between. The CDR3 is 16 residues long. From germline, CDR1 is SGHTA and CDR2 FQGTGA. The chain's CDR3 is CASSSTALQEGETQYF. The CDR3 bases that were read are TGTGCCAGCAGCTCAACAGCACTCCAAGAGGGAGAGACC.

This clone was detected only a few times. The read ends 3 residues shy of where the CDR3 ends; the end is completed using the germline J gene. The chain has TRBV6-2 or TRBV6-3 and TRBJ1-5; unclear D gene. The CDR3 totals 12 residues. Trimming took off 8 bases at V and 6 bases at J, with 11 bases between the two ends. Germline-derived CDR1 and CDR2 are MNHEY and SVGEGT. The CDR3 is CASCLAGQPQHF. The DNA read from the CDR3 is TGTGCCAGCTGTCTGGCGGGTCAGCCC.

This clone showed up just a few times. The read stops 3 residues short of the end of the CDR3; the missing end is completed from the germline J gene. The chain carries TRBV7-2 and TRBJ1-3; a weak D match, TRBD1 (5 bases). Germline V lookup: CDR1 SGHTA, CDR2 FQGNSA. There are 15 residues in the CDR3. V was cut by 2 bases and J by 1 base, with 9 bases left in between. Partial CDR3 DNA: TGTGCCAGCAGCTTACAGACAGTTTCTGGAAACACC. It yields the protein CASSLQTVSGNT. The whole CDR3 is CASSLQTVSGNTIYF. Based on the CDR3 plus reference TRBV7-2 and TRBJ1-3, the full variable domain is GAGVSQSPSNKVTEKGKDVELRCDPISGHTALYWYRQSLGQGLEFLIYFQGNSAPDKSGLPSDRFSAERTGGSVSTLTIQRTQQEDSAVYLCASSLQTVSGNTIYFGEGSWLTVV.

About this clone: The junction shows a germline mismatch at one end, possibly a read error. The sequence runs out 3 residues before the end of the CDR3; the remainder is reconstructed from the germline J gene. J is TRBJ2-5 and V is TRBV7-7; 7 nucleotides match TRBD1. The germline gives CDR1 SSHAT, CDR2 FNYEAQ (reference sequence). This CDR3 has 13 residues. The CDR3: CASSMGQQETQYF. Incomplete CDR3 DNA: TGTGCTAGCAGCATGGGACAGCAAGAGACC.

In this sample, this clone turned up many times. The missing CDR3 end, 3 residues past where the read stops, is filled in from the germline J gene. The rearrangement joins TRBV7-2 to TRBJ2-3; 7 nucleotides agree with TRBD1. Per the germline V gene, CDR1 is SGHTA and CDR2 is FQGNSA. V lost 4 bases to trimming and J lost 1 base; unmatched junction nucleotides: 2. The CDR3 loop spans 14 amino acids. The covered CDR3 bases are TGTGCCAGCAGCTCCGACAGGGGCACAGATACG. The encoded protein is CASSSDRGTDT. The whole CDR3 reads CASSSDRGTDTQYF.

This clone was counted at least ten times. The read is 3 residues too short to cover the CDR3 end, so that end is filled in from the germline J gene. V usage is TRBV2 and J usage is TRBJ2-3, with 9 bases fitting TRBD2. The germline V gene has CDR1 SNHLY and CDR2 FYNNEI. The CDR3 spans 15 residues. The trim removed 7 bases at V and 5 bases at J, leaving 10 bases unmatched. The CDR3 here is CASTGRGGLGDTQYF. CDR3 DNA (partial): TGTGCCAGCACCGGGCGGGGGGGCCTGGGAGATACG.

This clone was detected a few times. Partial CDR3 DNA: TGTGCCAGCAGCTCTATAGCGGGGGGGAAGTACGAG. This sequence encodes CASSSIAGGKYE. Given in full, the CDR3 is CASSSIAGGKYEQYF. The chain is built from TRBV7-9 and TRBJ2-7; 11 nucleotides line up with TRBD2. The observed sequence ends 3 residues before the CDR3 terminus, with the missing tail filled in from the germline J gene. The junction had 6 bases not matched to a gene; V was cut back by 4 bases and J by 4 bases. Germline V CDR1 and CDR2: SEHNR, FQNEAQ (reference sequence). CDR3 length: 15 amino acids.

Concerning this clone: The CDR3 goes on 3 residues after the read ends, and that part is filled in from the germline J gene. The V call is TRBV7-9, the J call TRBJ2-3; D is undetermined. The CDR3 covers 13 residues. With 5 bases removed from V and 7 bases from J, the gap between germline ends came to 13 bases. Germline lookup yields CDR1 SEHNR and CDR2 FQNEAQ (reference sequence). The DNA read from the CDR3 is TGTGCCAGCAGCCTCCGGTCCGCATATACG. Translating it yields CASSLRSAYT. The full-length CDR3 reads as CASSLRSAYTQYF.

This clone was observed many times. The read stops 3 residues short of the end of the CDR3; the missing end is completed from the germline J gene. This sequence joins TRBV18 and TRBJ1-5, with D maybe TRBD1 (6 bases). This CDR3 is 14 amino acids long. V lost 3 bases and J 9 bases, leaving 15 bases between the germline ends. Looked up from germline, CDR1 is KGHSH and CDR2 is LQKENI. Partial CDR3 DNA: TGTGCCAGCTCACCCCGACAGGACTCTAGGCCC. Translation gives CASSPRQDSRP. The whole CDR3 is CASSPRQDSRPQHF. Full variable domain (missing parts from reference TRBV18 and TRBJ1-5): NAGVMQNPRHLVRRRGQEARLRCSPMKGHSHVYWYRQLPEEGLKFMVYLQKENIIDESGMPKERFSAEFPKEGPSILRIQQVVRGDSAAYFCASSPRQDSRPQHFGDGTRLSIL.

Concerning this clone itself: The DNA ends 3 residues before the CDR3 does, and the rest of the CDR3 is filled in from the germline J gene. The rearrangement uses TRBV7-6 and TRBJ2-5; 9 positions match TRBD1. The V segment lost 5 bases and the J segment 5 bases; nucleotides outside the gene matches: 6. This CDR3 is built from 14 residues. Germline V gene data show CDR1 as SGHVS and CDR2 as FNYEAQ. CDR3 DNA (partial): TGTGCCAGCAGCCGAAGGACAGGGGACGAGACC. Translated: CASSRRTGDET. Given in full, the CDR3 is CASSRRTGDETQYF.

This clone came up many times. Read data end 3 residues before the CDR3 end; the end is taken from the germline J gene. This sequence joins TRBV20-1 and TRBJ2-1, with a weak D call TRBD1 (6 bases). CDR1 DFQATT and CDR2 SNEGSKA come from the germline V gene (reference sequence). The CDR3 covers 16 residues. V dropped 3 bases and J dropped 0 bases, with 15 bases sitting between them. The CDR3 protein is CSARTAGASSYNEQFF. The CDR3 DNA, read in part, is TGCAGTGCTAGGACCGCAGGGGCGAGCTCCTACAATGAG.

In the case of this clone: The missing CDR3 end, 3 residues past where the read stops, is filled in from the germline J gene. The chain is built from TRBV19 and TRBJ1-5; 9 bases are shared with TRBD1. Trimming cost V 5 bases and J 5 bases; bases outside gene matches: 7. This CDR3 has 15 residues. Germline V lookup: CDR1 LNHDA, CDR2 SQIVND (reference sequence). The sequenced CDR3 bases are TGTGCCAGTAGTTCCGGGACAGGGAATTATCAGCCC. This sequence encodes CASSSGTGNYQP. The full-length CDR3 reads as CASSSGTGNYQPQHF.

This clone was detected a few times. The read halts 3 residues ahead of the CDR3 end, with the missing end drawn from the germline J gene. This rearrangement joins TRBV6-2 or TRBV6-3 to TRBJ2-5; 7 nucleotides align to TRBD1. V dropped 5 bases and J dropped 2; count of bases not matched to a gene: 2. In germline, CDR1 is MNHEY, CDR2 SVGEGT. There are 13 residues in the CDR3. This CDR3 is CASSGTAQETQYF. The covered CDR3 bases are TGTGCCAGCAGTGGGACAGCTCAAGAGACC.

This clone is deemed medium-sized. From the germline J gene comes the end of the CDR3, since the read stops 3 residues before it. J is TRBJ2-7 and V is TRBV20-1; 13 bases fit TRBD2. The CDR3 consists of 15 residues. Germline V lookup: CDR1 DFQATT, CDR2 SNEGSKA (reference sequence). V dropped 6 bases and J dropped 2; count of bases not matched to a gene: 7. The part of the CDR3 DNA that was read is TGCAGTGCGACCTCCGGGACTAGCGGGGCCTACGAG. Translating gives CSATSGTSGAYE. Given in full, the CDR3 is CSATSGTSGAYEQYF.

This clone has ten or more counts. The read ends 3 residues early relative to the CDR3; the germline J gene fills the gap. J is TRBJ2-7 and V is TRBV14; weak D call: TRBD2 (6 bases). The V gene lost 2 bases and the J gene lost 6 bases, with 11 bases spanning the gap. Germline loops: CDR1 SGHDN, CDR2 FVKESK. The CDR3 is 13 amino acids. The CDR3 here is CASSQRLVGEQYF. The CDR3 DNA, read in part, is TGTGCCAGCAGCCAAAGACTAGTCGGCGAG.